The 16 T cell receptor beta chains in this list originate from one sample, sequenced in a study of T-cell memory formation after mild COVID-19. MiXCR, run by TCRdb on the 5' RACE reads, gives a single entry per CDR3 protein. The data contain fewer than 700,000 distinct CDR3 sequences, about a sixth of them seen just once; the ten biggest clones take up 9.5% to 15%. The sequenced sample consisted of PBMCs or a T cell subset sorted from them (not recorded which). All receptors derive from an adult woman who had mild COVID-19 (a few samples of this study predate the infection). Cell type and time point are not known.

This clonotype was recorded a few times. The chain carries TRBV6-5 and TRBJ1-2; D perhaps matches TRBD1 (5 bases). The CDR3 has 13 amino acids. Germline V CDR1 and CDR2: MNHEY, SVGAGI. Trimming took 4 bases from V and 4 from J, leaving 10 bases between them. This chain's CDR3 is CASSLAGRYGYTF. CDR3 coding DNA: TGTGCCAGCAGTTTGGCAGGGCGCTATGGCTACACCTTC.

The rearrangement links TRBV27 to TRBJ1-6, with D unresolved. This CDR3 comprises 13 residues. Germline V lookup: CDR1 MNHEY, CDR2 SMNVEV (reference sequence). V was shortened by 7 bases and J by 3 bases, with 7 bases between the two germline ends. As DNA, the CDR3 is TGTGCCAGCACGGACGTCTATAATTCACCCCTCCACTTT. Its protein product is CASTDVYNSPLHF.

The genes are TRBV4-1 and TRBJ1-2, with 7 nucleotides matching TRBD1. After removal of 0 bases from V and 8 bases from J, the junction contained 9 bases not matched to a gene. The CDR3 totals 15 residues. Germline V gene lookup returns CDR1 MGHRA and CDR2 YSYEKL. This CDR3 is CASSQDFGRGGGYTF. DNA for the CDR3: TGCGCCAGCAGCCAAGATTTTGGCAGGGGGGGCGGCTACACCTTC.

This clonotype has only a few counts. The V gene is TRBV20-1, the J gene TRBJ2-1; either TRBD1 or TRBD2 may fit D (5 bases each). Trimming cost V 2 bases and J 0 bases, with 8 bases left between them. This CDR3 is 14 amino acids long. The V gene's germline CDR1 is DFQATT and CDR2 SNEGSKA (reference sequence). CDR3 coding DNA: TGCAGTGCTAGAAAGGGGAGCTCCTACAATGAGCAGTTCTTC. This codes for CSARKGSSYNEQFF.

V and J are TRBV25-1 and TRBJ2-5, with 7 bases lining up with TRBD2. The CDR3 covers 15 residues. Germline trimming cut 5 bases from V and 0 bases from J; bases unmatched to any gene: 6. Germline CDR1 MGHDK, CDR2 SYGVNS. The CDR3 DNA reads as TGTGCCAGCAGTATGTGGGAGGGGCACCAAGAGACCCAGTACTTC. It translates to CASSMWEGHQETQYF.

The chain carries TRBV25-1 and TRBJ1-5; tentatively, D is TRBD1 (6 bases). Between the trimmed V and J ends, which lost 4 bases and 0 bases, there was a span of 10 bases. CDR3 length: 15 amino acids. From germline, CDR1 is MGHDK and CDR2 SYGVNS. The CDR3 DNA sequence: TGTGCCAGCAGTGGGACAGTCGATAGCAATCAGCCCCAGCATTTT. It translates to CASSGTVDSNQPQHF.

On this clonotype: The CDR3 does not close with the conserved phenylalanine or tryptophan, likely indicating a read error. The chain uses TRBV7-9 and TRBJ2-7; possibly TRBD2 for D (6 bases). The germline gives CDR1 SEHNR, CDR2 FQNEAQ (reference sequence). Deletions cut 5 bases from V and 4 bases from J, with 12 bases between. The CDR3 spans 13 residues. This CDR3 is CASSLGLYYEQYL. The CDR3 DNA reads TGTGCCAGCAGCCTGGGACTTTATTACGAGCAGTACCTC.

This clonotype was seen only a few times. The V and J genes are TRBV12-3 or TRBV12-4 and TRBJ2-3, with D perhaps matching TRBD1 or TRBD2 (6 bases each). The CDR3 contains 13 residues. V was trimmed by 8 bases and J by 7 bases, leaving 16 bases between them. CDR3 nucleotide sequence: TGTGCCAGCGGGGGGCAGGGTAGGAATACGCAGTATTTT. Protein product: CASGGQGRNTQYF.

This chain uses TRBV20-1 with TRBJ2-7; possible D gene TRBD2, 6 bases. CDR1 DFQATT and CDR2 SNEGSKA come from the germline V gene (reference sequence). The CDR3 runs 14 residues. V shed 8 bases and J shed 4 bases, with 21 bases lying between them. CDR3 in DNA: TGCAGTCATGCTAGGTTGGCGGGGCGGTACGAGCAGTACTTC. Encoded protein: CSHARLAGRYEQYF.

This clonotype was recorded a few times. The chain combines TRBV9 with TRBJ2-3; 8 bases are shared with TRBD2. Germline V CDR1 and CDR2: SGDLS, YYNGEE. This CDR3 region has 17 residues. V lost 0 bases, J lost 1 base, and 7 bases stayed unmatched. CDR3 residues: CASSVVGLAGRTDTQYF. CDR3 bases: TGTGCCAGCAGCGTAGTAGGGCTAGCGGGTCGCACAGATACGCAGTATTTT.

This chain uses TRBV25-1 with TRBJ2-7, with 9 bases lining up with TRBD1. Germline assignment: CDR1 MGHDK and CDR2 SYGVNS. V lost 1 base and J lost 3; bases outside the gene matches: 4. CDR3 length: 15 residues. CDR3 protein: CASSEFGDRDYEQYF. CDR3 nucleotides: TGTGCCAGCAGTGAATTCGGGGACAGGGACTACGAGCAGTACTTC.

For this clonotype: A read error is possible here, since a much larger clone lies one base away. The CDR3 loop is CASRNRGSYGYNF. Here the CDR3 DNA reads TGTGCCAGCAGGAACAGGGGATCCTATGGCTACAACTTC. V usage is TRBV12-3 or TRBV12-4 and J usage is TRBJ1-2, with 7 bases that match TRBD1. The CDR3 totals 13 residues.

The V gene is TRBV24-1, the J gene TRBJ1-1; D unclear. V shed 4 bases and J shed 7 bases, with 15 bases lying between them. The length of the CDR3 is 14 residues. The germline gives CDR1 KGHDR, CDR2 SFDVKD. The CDR3 protein is CATSELEGRVEAFF. The CDR3 DNA reads TGTGCCACCAGTGAGTTAGAGGGTCGGGTTGAAGCTTTCTTT.

This clonotype was detected a few times. The rearrangement joins TRBV20-1 to TRBJ2-3; 7 positions agree with TRBD2. The CDR3 is made up of 11 amino acids. From germline, CDR1 is DFQATT and CDR2 SNEGSKA (reference sequence). After removal of 6 bases from V and 3 bases from J, the junction contained 0 bases not matched to a gene. The CDR3 spells CSAAGTDTQYF. The CDR3 nucleotides are TGCAGTGCAGCGGGGACAGATACGCAGTATTTT.

A few counts support this clonotype. V gene TRBV19 combines with J gene TRBJ1-1; D is perhaps TRBD1 (5 bases). Trimming cost V 3 bases and J 1 base, with 12 bases left between them. This CDR3 region has 15 residues. Germline CDR1 is LNHDA and CDR2 is SQIVND (reference sequence). The CDR3 DNA follows: TGTGCCAGTAGTATCCTACAGGCTCCGAACACTGAAGCTTTCTTT. Residues: CASSILQAPNTEAFF.

The chain combines TRBV20-1 with TRBJ2-7; D possibly uses TRBD1 or TRBD2 (5 bases each). V lost 5 bases to trimming and J lost 1 base, with 21 bases between them. The CDR3 runs to 16 residues. The germline gives CDR1 DFQATT, CDR2 SNEGSKA (reference sequence). CDR3 loop: CSASRSRGRSSYEQYF. As DNA, the CDR3 is TGCAGTGCTTCCCGTAGTCGGGGCCGGTCTTCCTACGAGCAGTACTTC.